The TCR beta chain under discussion was sequenced for a study of T cell responses to AZD1222 COVID-19 vaccine. Clones were sequenced by immunoSEQ multiplex PCR, and TCRdb holds only the in-frame ones, with some missing. The data contain about 130,000 clones, roughly 93% of them seen just once; the ten biggest clones take up about 0.91%. For this clone: Its target is unknown.

The CDR3 covers 15 residues. Germline V gene lookup returns CDR1 SGHVS and CDR2 FQNEAQ. V trimming: 5 bases; J trimming: 7 bases; junction bases outside the gene matches: 12. General study points: Repertoire collection took place solely once the T cell response had peaked. Seropositive AZD1222 recipients at baseline numbered only five to seven.

The starting material was peripheral blood, obtained on day 0 of AZD1222 vaccination. This chain connects TRBV7-8 to TRBJ2-5; 8 nucleotides match TRBD1. This receptor was identified in an adult in good health. The CDR3 spells CASSPRGRGQVTQYF. CDR3 sequence (DNA): TGTGCCAGCAGCCCCCGTGGCAGGGGGCAGGTGACCCAGTACTTC.